The 22 T cell receptor beta chains below come from one sample, sequenced in a study of T cells in women clearing cervical HPV infection. Here immunoSEQ multiplex PCR was the method, and the copy in TCRdb shows in-frame clones only, minus some. The listing records some 24,000 clones. The sequencing sample was made of blood buffy coat. The receptors shown here come from a woman between 18 and 69 years old with a cervical HPV16 infection that either progressed to CIN3+ or cleared (not recorded which).

Worth noting for this clone: The missing CDR3 end, 3 residues past where the read stops, is filled in from the germline J gene. The chain couples TRBV7-9 to TRBJ1-1; 7 bases are a match to TRBD1. The CDR3 is 13 residues long. The germline gives CDR1 SEHNR, CDR2 FQNEAQ (reference sequence). With 3 bases clipped from V and 4 bases from J, the junction kept 2 bases outside the gene matches. Incomplete CDR3 DNA: TGTGCCAGCAGCTTTACAGGGGTCACTGAA. Its protein product is CASSFTGVTE. The full CDR3 sequence reads CASSFTGVTEAFF.

Comments on this clone: The observed sequence ends 3 residues before the CDR3 terminus, with the missing tail filled in from the germline J gene. The chain has TRBV30 and TRBJ1-2; no clear D gene. Germline V gene lookup returns CDR1 GTSNPN and CDR2 SVGIG (reference sequence). CDR3 length equals 14 residues. The CDR3 protein is CAWGSGSPAGGYTF. The CDR3 DNA, read in part, is TGTGCCTGGGGCTCGGGATCCCCGGCGGGCGGC.

Turning to this clone: The read terminates 3 residues ahead of where the CDR3 ends, so the germline J gene completes it. V gene TRBV6-2 or TRBV6-3 combines with J gene TRBJ2-7; tentatively, D is TRBD1 (5 bases). CDR3 size: 12 residues. V was shortened by 8 bases and J by 3 bases, with 11 bases between the two germline ends. The germline V gene has CDR1 MNHEY and CDR2 SVGEGT. CDR3 amino acids: CASESDSYEQYF. CDR3 DNA (partial): TGTGCCAGCGAATCTGACAGCTACGAG.

As to this clone: The observed sequence ends 3 residues before the CDR3 terminus, with the missing tail filled in from the germline J gene. The chain couples TRBV6-1 to TRBJ2-3; possible D gene TRBD1, 5 bases. CDR1 and CDR2 (germline): MNHNS, SASEGT. The CDR3 consists of 16 residues. The CDR3 protein is CASSEERQPSNQPQYF. CDR3 bases read: TGTGCCAGCAGTGAAGAAAGACAGCCAAGCAATCAGCCG.

This clone is called medium-sized (0.01 to 0.1%) based on its frequency. Read coverage stops 3 residues before the CDR3 terminus; the germline J gene supplies the remainder. This sequence joins TRBV10-3 and TRBJ2-2, with a weak D call TRBD1 (5 bases). Germline V CDR1 and CDR2: ENHRY, SYGVKD. V shed 4 bases and J shed 2 bases, with 14 bases lying between them. This CDR3 has 16 residues. The covered CDR3 bases are TGTGCCATCAGTGGGGGCCCCACGGGTAACACCGGGGAG. This sequence encodes CAISGGPTGNTGE. The whole CDR3 protein reads CAISGGPTGNTGELFF.

As to this clone: The CDR3 end falls 3 residues outside the read, so it is completed with the germline J gene. This sequence joins TRBV20-1 and TRBJ2-6; 7 bases match TRBD1. The junction had 1 base not matched to a gene; V was cut back by 5 bases and J by 0 bases. Germline V lookup: CDR1 DFQATT, CDR2 SNEGSKA (reference sequence). The CDR3 is 14 amino acids. The CDR3 is CSADRASGANVLTF. The DNA read from the CDR3 is TGCAGTGCTGACAGGGCCTCTGGGGCCAACGTC.

Regarding this clone: The CDR3 goes on 3 residues after the read ends, and that part is filled in from the germline J gene. The gene calls are TRBV2 and TRBJ2-2; no clear D. The V gene lost 2 bases and the J gene lost 5 bases, with 15 bases spanning the gap. Looked up from germline, CDR1 is SNHLY and CDR2 is FYNNEI. The CDR3 length is 16 residues. The CDR3 bases that were read are TGTGCCAGCAGTGAATTTGAGGTGACATATACCGGGGAG. This codes for CASSEFEVTYTGE. The full CDR3 reads CASSEFEVTYTGELFF.

Comment on this clone: Coverage ceases 3 residues before the CDR3 finishes, and the germline J gene fills in the end. This rearrangement joins TRBV29-1 to TRBJ2-5, with TRBD2 matching 10 bases. The CDR3 is made up of 16 amino acids. Per germline, CDR1 SQVTM and CDR2 ANQGSEA. Unmatched junction bases numbered 8, after V lost 1 base and J lost 3 bases. Incomplete CDR3 DNA: TGCAGCGTTGAAGTGGGAGGACTAGCGGAAGAAGAGACC. Protein sequence: CSVEVGGLAEEET. The CDR3 in its entirety is CSVEVGGLAEEETQYF.

As concerns this clone: The CDR3 end is not reached by the read, which stops 3 residues before it; the germline J gene fills it in. This chain joins TRBV5-1 and TRBJ1-6; 9 bases align to TRBD1. J was trimmed by 7 bases and V by 4 bases; bases with no gene match: 12. This CDR3 has 17 amino acids. CDR1 is SGHRS and CDR2 is YFSETQ in the germline V gene. The CDR3 here is CASSPTQGTGRNSPLHF. Partial CDR3 DNA: TGCGCCAGCAGCCCAACACAGGGGACAGGGAGAAATTCACCC.

Turning to this clone: From the germline J gene comes the end of the CDR3, since the read stops 3 residues before it. The chain employs TRBV12-3 or TRBV12-4 and TRBJ2-5, with TRBD1 matching over 11 bases. The ends lost 5 bases at V and 5 bases at J; junction bases unmatched: 7. The CDR3 length is 15 residues. CDR3 loop: CASSPGQGVVETQYF. The sequenced part of the CDR3 DNA is TGTGCCAGCAGTCCGGGACAGGGGGTGGTGGAGACC.

With respect to this clone: The CDR3 extends 3 residues past the end of the read, so its final part is completed from the germline J gene. The chain couples TRBV2 to TRBJ2-5; a possible D gene is TRBD2 (5 bases). Germline V gene lookup returns CDR1 SNHLY and CDR2 FYNNEI. This CDR3 has 13 amino acids. V gave up 8 bases and J gave up 5 bases, with 15 bases separating them. CDR3 DNA (partial): TGTGCCAGCCTACCCCCCAGGAGGGAGACC. Translated, it gives CASLPPRRET. The complete CDR3 protein is CASLPPRRETQYF.

With respect to this clone: The read terminates 3 residues before the CDR3 end, so the remaining end is supplied by the germline J gene. This sequence joins TRBV7-9 and TRBJ2-7; TRBD1 matches 7 bases. The CDR3 sequence is 15 residues long. Germline CDR1 is SEHNR and CDR2 is FQNEAQ (reference sequence). The J segment lost 3 bases and the V segment lost 4 bases, leaving 9 bases of the junction unmatched. The CDR3 sequence is CASSSDRVPIYEQYF. The sequenced part of the CDR3 DNA is TGTGCCAGCAGCTCCGACAGGGTACCCATCTACGAG.

Concerning this clone itself: The sequenced fragment ends 3 residues before the CDR3 boundary, so the rest is inferred from the germline J gene. V is TRBV15 and J is TRBJ2-5, with a tentative D call TRBD1 (5 bases). Germline V lookup: CDR1 LNHNV, CDR2 YYDKDF (reference sequence). Trimming pared 3 bases from V and 1 base from J, leaving 9 bases between. The length of the CDR3 is 14 residues. The CDR3 region is CATSSLTVQETQYF. CDR3 DNA, as far as it was read: TGTGCCACCAGCAGCTTGACAGTCCAAGAGACC.

With respect to this clone: Read data end 3 residues before the CDR3 end; the end is taken from the germline J gene. The V call is TRBV7-9, the J call TRBJ2-2; D unresolved. CDR1 is SEHNR and CDR2 is FQNEAQ in the germline V gene (reference sequence). The CDR3 runs to 13 residues. CDR3 bases read: TGTGCCAGCAGCTTATCCAGAAATGAAAAG. Protein product: CASSLSRNEK. The whole CDR3 is CASSLSRNEKLFF.

About this clone: The read gets to within 3 residues of the CDR3 end, and the germline J gene fills in the rest. The chain has TRBV28 and TRBJ2-5, with TRBD1 matching 7 bases. J gave up 2 bases and V 10 bases, and 10 bases lay outside the gene matches. The germline gives CDR1 MDHEN, CDR2 SYDVKM. This CDR3 is 14 amino acids long. This CDR3 reads CATTRQGKQETQYF. The covered CDR3 bases are TGTGCCACCACCCGACAGGGTAAACAAGAGACC.

Turning to this clone: The CDR3 end falls 3 residues outside the read, so it is completed with the germline J gene. The V and J genes are TRBV7-6 and TRBJ2-3; 7 bases agree with TRBD1. Germline V gene sequence: CDR1 SGHVS, CDR2 FNYEAQ. This CDR3 contains 16 residues. CDR3 loop: CASSHMFDRDKETQYF. The CDR3 DNA, read in part, is TGTGCCAGCAGCCATATGTTCGACAGGGACAAAGAGACG.

Of note for this clone: The CDR3 goes on 3 residues after the read ends, and that part is filled in from the germline J gene. The V call is TRBV7-9, the J call TRBJ2-1; 10 bases agree with TRBD2. Germline CDR1 SEHNR, CDR2 FQNEAQ (reference sequence). This CDR3 contains 15 residues. V was pared by 5 bases and J by 5 bases, with 6 bases of the junction left unmatched. The sequenced CDR3 bases are TGTGCCAGCAGCCAGGGAGCGGGAGGGAACAATGAG. Protein: CASSQGAGGNNE. The whole CDR3 is CASSQGAGGNNEQFF. Complete variable domain (other parts from reference TRBV7-9 and TRBJ2-1): DTGVSQNPRHKITKRGQNVTFRCDPISEHNRLYWYRQTLGQGPEFLTYFQNEAQLEKSRLLSDRFSAERPKGSFSTLEIQRTEQGDSAMYLCASSQGAGGNNEQFFGPGTRLTVL.

In regard to this clone: The read ends 3 residues shy of where the CDR3 ends; the end is completed using the germline J gene. The chain couples TRBV2 to TRBJ2-2; D is unclear. The germline V gene has CDR1 SNHLY and CDR2 FYNNEI. The CDR3 is 14 residues long. This chain's CDR3 is CASSEEVFNEKLFF. Partial CDR3 DNA: TGTGCCAGCAGTGAAGAGGTTTTTAATGAAAAG. The whole variable domain, remainder taken from reference TRBV2 and TRBJ2-2, is EPEVTQTPSHQVTQMGQEVILRCVPISNHLYFYWYRQILGQKVEFLVSFYNNEISEKSEIFDDQFSVERPDGSNFTLKIRSTKLEDSAMYFCASSEEVFNEKLFFGEGSRLTVL.

As for this clone: Coverage ceases 3 residues before the CDR3 finishes, and the germline J gene fills in the end. The chain recombines TRBV5-1 with TRBJ2-7, with a weak D call TRBD1 (6 bases). Per the germline V gene, CDR1 is SGHRS and CDR2 is YFSETQ. CDR3 length: 14 residues. V lost 4 bases and J lost 2, with 13 bases in between. The CDR3 protein is CASSIGTPPYEQYF. The DNA read from the CDR3 is TGCGCCAGCAGCATAGGGACACCCCCCTACGAG.

Notes on this clone: The sequence runs out 3 residues before the end of the CDR3; the remainder is reconstructed from the germline J gene. This chain uses TRBV23-1 with TRBJ1-6, with D maybe TRBD1 (6 bases). TRBV23-1 is placed among ORFs of uncertain function. Trimming shortened V by 0 bases and J by 5 bases, and 17 bases separated the two germline ends. The CDR3 has 18 residues. The CDR3 region is CASSQSRNRQGNNSPLHF. The part of the CDR3 DNA that was read is TGCGCCAGCAGTCAATCAAGGAACAGGCAGGGGAATAATTCACCC.

Comment on this clone: The CDR3 end lies 3 residues beyond the end of the read and is filled in from the germline J gene. The chain employs TRBV20-1 and TRBJ2-1, with TRBD1 matching over 9 bases. Germline trimming cut 4 bases from V and 4 bases from J; bases unmatched to any gene: 5. The CDR3 consists of 14 residues. CDR1 and CDR2 (germline): DFQATT, SNEGSKA (reference sequence). CDR3 sequence: CSAIDRGFYNEQFF. Incomplete CDR3 DNA: TGCAGTGCTATCGACAGGGGGTTTTACAATGAG.

A note on this clone: Read data end 3 residues before the CDR3 end; the end is taken from the germline J gene. This rearrangement joins TRBV29-1 to TRBJ2-5; 9 bases agree with TRBD1. This CDR3 region has 15 residues. Per germline, CDR1 SQVTM and CDR2 ANQGSEA. Germline trimming cut 6 bases from V and 2 bases from J; bases unmatched to any gene: 10. The CDR3 reads CSVGGGTGWQETQYF. The part of the CDR3 DNA that was read is TGCAGCGTAGGGGGGGGGACAGGGTGGCAAGAGACC.